This T cell receptor (beta chain) is drawn from a study of T cells in Graves' hyperthyroidism and ophthalmopathy. Regarding this clonotype: At one end the junction does not follow the germline gene, possibly because of a read error.

The CDR3 spans 15 residues. The V gene's germline CDR1 is SGHRS and CDR2 YFSETQ. Regions amplified from RNA transcripts were the TCR beta CDR3 regions. With the HTBI primer set, the TCR CDR3 went through a first round of RT-PCR. TCRdb analysed the multiplex PCR reads with MiXCR anew, one entry per CDR3 protein. The table records about 210,000 distinct CDR3 sequences, 15% to 20% of them present only once. The receptor was derived from a man aged 40-49 years with Graves' hyperthyroidism. The chain joins TRBV5-1 to TRBJ2-1, with 14 bases matching TRBD2. Sequencing was done on a sample of blood. CDR3 DNA sequence: TGCGCCAGCAGCTCGACTAGCGGGGGGGCCAATGTGCAGTTCTTC. Its translation: CASSSTSGGANVQFF. Combining the CDR3 with reference TRBV5-1 and TRBJ2-1 gives the whole variable domain KAGVTQTPRYLIKTRGQQVTLSCSPISGHRSVSWYQQTPGQGLQFLFEYFSETQRNKGNFPGRFSGRQFSNSRSEMNVSTLELGDSALYLCASSSTSGGANVQFFGPGTRLTVL.